Following are 7 T cell receptor beta chains from one sample sequenced in a study of CD8 T cells in ankylosing spondylitis. TCRdb re-analysed the 5' RACE reads in MiXCR, keeping a single row per CDR3 protein. Here the sample spans about 140,000 distinct CDR3 sequences, 25% to 35% being singletons. The sequencing sample was made of synovial fluid, either unsorted or a sorted T cell fraction (not recorded which). Every receptor here comes from a male donor with ankylosing spondylitis.

The sample holds a few counts of this clonotype. The chain couples TRBV4-2 to TRBJ2-1; the match to TRBD2 covers 9 bases. The CDR3 is 15 residues long. Trimming took 2 bases from V and 5 from J; bases not matched to a gene: 4. Germline CDR1 LGHNA, CDR2 YNFKEQ. In DNA, the CDR3 is TGTGCCAGCAGCCAAATGACTAGCGGAAACAATGAGCAGTTCTTC. This sequence encodes CASSQMTSGNNEQFF.

The chain combines TRBV4-2 with TRBJ2-7, with TRBD2 identical over 7 bases. The ends lost 0 bases at V and 2 bases at J; junction bases unmatched: 7. There are 16 residues in the CDR3. Germline values: CDR1 LGHNA, CDR2 YNFKEQ. CDR3 loop: CASSQDVGGNTYEQYF. The CDR3, as DNA: TGTGCCAGCAGCCAAGATGTCGGGGGGAATACCTACGAGCAGTACTTC.

The chain couples TRBV12-3 or TRBV12-4 to TRBJ2-7; possibly TRBD1 for D (5 bases). The CDR3 has 14 amino acids. Trimming shortened V by 5 bases and J by 5 bases, and 16 bases separated the two germline ends. In DNA form, the CDR3 reads TGTGCCAGCAGTAACGGACATGCGACGGACGAGCAGTACTTC. It encodes CASSNGHATDEQYF.

V and J are TRBV7-9 and TRBJ2-5; D uncertain. The CDR3 is 13 amino acids. Trimming took off 3 bases at V and 6 bases at J, with 11 bases between the two ends. Germline V lookup: CDR1 SEHNR, CDR2 FQNEAQ (reference sequence). The CDR3 DNA sequence: TGTGCCAGCAGCTTGACGGTGATTAAGACCCAGTACTTC. The encoded protein is CASSLTVIKTQYF. The full variable domain, completed using reference TRBV7-9 and TRBJ2-5, is DTGVSQNPRHKITKRGQNVTFRCDPISEHNRLYWYRQTLGQGPEFLTYFQNEAQLEKSRLLSDRFSAERPKGSFSTLEIQRTEQGDSAMYLCASSLTVIKTQYFGPGTRLLVL.

The V and J genes are TRBV28 and TRBJ2-7; D call uncertain. CDR1 and CDR2 (germline): MDHEN, SYDVKM. The CDR3 has 15 residues. V dropped 0 bases and J dropped 1 base, with 10 bases sitting between them. CDR3 DNA sequence: TGTGCCAGCAGTTTATGGAATAGGGATTCCTACGAGCAGTACTTC. The encoded protein is CASSLWNRDSYEQYF.

V and J are TRBV12-3 or TRBV12-4 and TRBJ1-1, with TRBD1 matching over 8 bases. The CDR3 has 14 amino acids. The V segment lost 7 bases and the J segment 10 bases; nucleotides outside the gene matches: 14. The CDR3: CASKPGGPGRGAFF. The CDR3 region has the DNA TGTGCCAGCAAGCCAGGGGGCCCCGGGCGTGGAGCTTTCTTT.

In this sample, this clonotype turned up a few times. The V call is TRBV7-2, the J call TRBJ1-2; D gene uncertain. The CDR3 has 14 residues. V lost 1 base and J 8 bases, leaving 14 bases between the germline ends. Germline-derived CDR1 and CDR2 are SGHTA and FQGNSA. DNA of the CDR3: TGTGCCAGCAGCTTAGGCATGCTCGAAGGGGGCTACACCTTC. Translated, it gives CASSLGMLEGGYTF.